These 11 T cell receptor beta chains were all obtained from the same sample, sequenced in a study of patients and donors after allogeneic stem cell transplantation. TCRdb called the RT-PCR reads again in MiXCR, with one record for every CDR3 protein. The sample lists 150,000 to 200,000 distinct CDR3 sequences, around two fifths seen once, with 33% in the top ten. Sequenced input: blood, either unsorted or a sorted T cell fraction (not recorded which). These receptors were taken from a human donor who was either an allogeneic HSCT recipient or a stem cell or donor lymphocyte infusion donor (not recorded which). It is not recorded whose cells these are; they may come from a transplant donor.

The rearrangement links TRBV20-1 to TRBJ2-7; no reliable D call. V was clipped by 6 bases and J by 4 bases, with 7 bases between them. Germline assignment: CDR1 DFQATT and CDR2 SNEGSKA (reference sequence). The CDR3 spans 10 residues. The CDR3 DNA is TGCAGTGCGGCCTCATACGAGCAGTACTTC. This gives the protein CSAASYEQYF.

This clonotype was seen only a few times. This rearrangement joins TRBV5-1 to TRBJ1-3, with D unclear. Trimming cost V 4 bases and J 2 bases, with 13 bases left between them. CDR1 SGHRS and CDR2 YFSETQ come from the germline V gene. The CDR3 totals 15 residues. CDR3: CASSQGPIPGNTIYF. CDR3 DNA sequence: TGCGCCAGCAGCCAAGGCCCAATCCCTGGAAACACCATATATTTT.

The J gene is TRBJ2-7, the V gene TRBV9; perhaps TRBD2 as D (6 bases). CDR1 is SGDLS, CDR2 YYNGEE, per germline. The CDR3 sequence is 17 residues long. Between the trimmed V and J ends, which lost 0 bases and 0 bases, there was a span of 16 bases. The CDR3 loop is CASSVAGRIEYSYEQYF. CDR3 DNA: TGTGCCAGCAGCGTAGCTGGGAGGATTGAATACTCCTACGAGCAGTACTTC.

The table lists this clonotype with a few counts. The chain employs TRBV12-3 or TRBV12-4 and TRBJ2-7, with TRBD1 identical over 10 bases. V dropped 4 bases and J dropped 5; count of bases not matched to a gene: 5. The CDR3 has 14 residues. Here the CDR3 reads CASSSGQGINEQYF. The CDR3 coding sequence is TGTGCCAGCAGTTCGGGACAGGGGATAAACGAGCAGTACTTC.

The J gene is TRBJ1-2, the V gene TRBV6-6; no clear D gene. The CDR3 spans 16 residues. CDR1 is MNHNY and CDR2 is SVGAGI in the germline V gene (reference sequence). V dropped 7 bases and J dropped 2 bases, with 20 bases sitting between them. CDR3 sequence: CASNYKDSYINYGYTF. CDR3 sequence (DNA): TGTGCCAGCAACTACAAGGATTCTTATATCAACTATGGCTACACCTTC.

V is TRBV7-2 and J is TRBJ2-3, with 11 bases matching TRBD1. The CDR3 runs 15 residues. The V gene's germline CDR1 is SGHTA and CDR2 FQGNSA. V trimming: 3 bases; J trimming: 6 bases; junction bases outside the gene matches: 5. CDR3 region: CASSLRTGGEDTQYF. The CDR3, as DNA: TGTGCCAGCAGCTTGAGGACAGGGGGCGAGGATACGCAGTATTTT.

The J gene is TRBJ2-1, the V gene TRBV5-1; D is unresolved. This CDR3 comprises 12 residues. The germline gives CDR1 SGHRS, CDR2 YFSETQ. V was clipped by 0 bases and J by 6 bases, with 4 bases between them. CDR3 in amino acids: CASSLDFNEQFF. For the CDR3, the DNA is TGCGCCAGCAGCTTGGACTTCAATGAGCAGTTCTTC.

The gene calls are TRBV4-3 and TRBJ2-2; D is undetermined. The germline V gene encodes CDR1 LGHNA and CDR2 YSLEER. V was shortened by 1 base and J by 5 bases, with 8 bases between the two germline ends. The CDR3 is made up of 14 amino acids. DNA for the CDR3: TGCGCCAGCAGCCAAGGGTTCGGTACCGGGGAGCTGTTTTTT. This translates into CASSQGFGTGELFF.

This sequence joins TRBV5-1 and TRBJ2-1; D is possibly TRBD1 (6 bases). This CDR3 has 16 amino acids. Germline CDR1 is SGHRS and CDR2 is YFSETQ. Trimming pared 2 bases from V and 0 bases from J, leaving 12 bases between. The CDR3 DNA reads TGCGCCAGCAGCTTACAGGGTTCGAGCTCCTACAATGAGCAGTTCTTC. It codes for CASSLQGSSSYNEQFF.

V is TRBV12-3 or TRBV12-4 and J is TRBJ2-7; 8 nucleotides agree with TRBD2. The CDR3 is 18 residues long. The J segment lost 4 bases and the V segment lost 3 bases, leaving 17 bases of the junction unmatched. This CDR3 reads CASSLGLSSASGRYEQYF. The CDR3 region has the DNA TGTGCCAGCAGTTTGGGGTTAAGTTCTGCGAGCGGGAGATACGAGCAGTACTTC.

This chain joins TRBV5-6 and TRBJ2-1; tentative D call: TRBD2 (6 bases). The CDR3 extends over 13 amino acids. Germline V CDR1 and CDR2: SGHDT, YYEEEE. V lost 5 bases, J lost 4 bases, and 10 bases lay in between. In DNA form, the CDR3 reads TGTGCCAGCAGATACGGGAGATACAATGAGCAGTTCTTC. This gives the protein CASRYGRYNEQFF.